What follows are 10 T cell receptor beta chains derived from one specimen sequenced in a study of blood T cell repertoires in COVID-19. TCRdb's copy holds only in-frame clones and misses some; the assay was immunoSEQ multiplex PCR. The profile shows roughly 200,000 clones, 80% to 90% of them singletons. Sequencing input: peripheral blood. These receptors were taken from a man between 60 and 70 years old who had recovered from COVID-19.

This rearrangement joins TRBV5-8 to TRBJ2-1; 14 bases map to TRBD2. The CDR3 has 16 residues. Trimming at V came to 4 bases and at J to 8 bases, leaving 8 bases not matched to a gene. Germline CDR1 and CDR2: SGHTS and YDEGEE. CDR3 nucleotide sequence: TGTGCCAGCAGCAAGGGACTAGCGGGGGCCTTCGATGAGCAGTTCTTC. Residues: CASSKGLAGAFDEQFF.

This clone was observed a single time. V and J are TRBV7-2 and TRBJ2-7; 7 positions match TRBD1. This CDR3 has 14 residues. Germline V gene lookup returns CDR1 SGHTA and CDR2 FQGNSA. Trimming at V came to 1 base and at J to 7 bases, leaving 7 bases not matched to a gene. Here the CDR3 DNA reads TGTGCCAGCAGCTTAGTGACAGGGAAAGGGGAGCAGTACTTC. This gives the protein CASSLVTGKGEQYF.

The chain uses TRBV7-8 and TRBJ2-2; possibly TRBD2 for D (5 bases). This CDR3 is built from 14 residues. Looked up from germline, CDR1 is SGHVS and CDR2 is FQNEAQ. V shed 5 bases and J shed 5 bases, with 12 bases lying between them. CDR3 region: CASSLRTGTGELFF. CDR3 coding DNA: TGTGCCAGCAGCCTAAGGACGGGGACCGGGGAGCTGTTTTTT.

This sequence joins TRBV11-2 and TRBJ2-7; D ambiguous. Germline assignment: CDR1 SGHAT and CDR2 FQNNGV. The V gene lost 0 bases and the J gene lost 4 bases, with 13 bases spanning the gap. CDR3 length equals 15 residues. In nucleotides, the CDR3 is TGTGCCAGCAGCTTAGAACAGATGCTTATGTACGAGCAGTACTTC. Translating gives CASSLEQMLMYEQYF.

V is TRBV5-1 and J is TRBJ2-3; TRBD2 is a possible D gene (6 bases). The CDR3 is 12 residues long. CDR1 and CDR2 (germline): SGHRS, YFSETQ. V was pared by 4 bases and J by 11 bases, with 14 bases between. The CDR3 loop reads CASSTGLSGQYF. The CDR3 DNA follows: TGCGCCAGCAGCACAGGACTAAGTGGGCAGTATTTT.

The gene calls are TRBV12-3 or TRBV12-4 and TRBJ2-7, with D perhaps TRBD2 (6 bases). The V end lost 3 bases, the J end lost 5 bases, and 11 bases lay between the germline ends. CDR3 length equals 13 residues. DNA for the CDR3: TGTGCCAGCAGTTTGAGGGAGGTCAACGAGCAGTACTTC. Protein: CASSLREVNEQYF.

The chain links TRBV19 to TRBJ1-4; TRBD1 matches 9 bases. Germline loops: CDR1 LNHDA, CDR2 SQIVND (reference sequence). The trim removed 9 bases at V and 7 bases at J, leaving 6 bases unmatched. CDR3 size: 13 residues. The CDR3 is CASRTGAVEKLFF. CDR3 in DNA: TGTGCCAGCCGGACAGGGGCTGTTGAAAAACTGTTTTTT.

This clone was observed a handful of times. This chain connects TRBV19 to TRBJ2-3; 10 positions match TRBD1. The CDR3 length is 15 residues. Germline CDR1 and CDR2: LNHDA and SQIVND (reference sequence). V was pared by 5 bases and J by 3 bases, with 5 bases of the junction left unmatched. The CDR3 spells CASSFGQGGTDTQYF. In DNA, the CDR3 is TGTGCCAGTAGTTTCGGACAGGGGGGAACAGATACGCAGTATTTT.

On this clone: The sample holds other DNA sequences that translate to the same CDR3. This rearrangement joins TRBV30 to TRBJ1-5, with 7 bases matching TRBD1. From germline, CDR1 is GTSNPN and CDR2 SVGIG (reference sequence). The CDR3 has 13 residues. V was clipped by 3 bases and J by 1 base; unmatched bases: 0. Written as DNA, the CDR3 is TGTGCCTGGAGCAGGGGGAGCAATCAGCCCCAGCATTTT. Translating it yields CAWSRGSNQPQHF.

In its sample, this clone was seen once. This CDR3 is CASSTSGSREQYF. DNA of the CDR3: TGTGCCAGTAGTACTAGCGGGAGCCGCGAGCAGTACTTC. The rearrangement links TRBV19 to TRBJ2-7, with 10 positions matching TRBD2. Germline-derived CDR1 and CDR2 are LNHDA and SQIVND (reference sequence). The CDR3 runs to 13 residues. Trimming took 4 bases from V and 6 from J; bases not matched to a gene: 3.